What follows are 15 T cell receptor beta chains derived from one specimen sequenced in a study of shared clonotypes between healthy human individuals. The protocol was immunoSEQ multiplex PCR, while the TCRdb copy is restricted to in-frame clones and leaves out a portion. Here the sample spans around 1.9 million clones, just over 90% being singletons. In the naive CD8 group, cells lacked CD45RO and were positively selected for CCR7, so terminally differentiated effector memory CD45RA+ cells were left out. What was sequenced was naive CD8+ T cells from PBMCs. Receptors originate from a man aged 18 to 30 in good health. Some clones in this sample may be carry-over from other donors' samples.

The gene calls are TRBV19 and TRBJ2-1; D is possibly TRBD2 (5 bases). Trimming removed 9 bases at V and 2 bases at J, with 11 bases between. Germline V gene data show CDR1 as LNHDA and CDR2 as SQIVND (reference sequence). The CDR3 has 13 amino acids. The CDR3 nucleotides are TGTGCCAGCCGGGAAGTCCCCTACAATGAGCAGTTCTTC. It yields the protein CASREVPYNEQFF.

CDR3 in amino acids: CASSLAADTSNYGYTF. The CDR3 DNA sequence: TGTGCCAGCAGCTTAGCTGCGGACACCTCTAACTATGGCTACACCTTC. V usage is TRBV7-6 and J usage is TRBJ1-2; tentatively, D is TRBD1 (5 bases). V lost 0 bases and J 0 bases, leaving 11 bases between the germline ends. The length of the CDR3 is 16 residues. Looked up from germline, CDR1 is SGHVS and CDR2 is FNYEAQ.

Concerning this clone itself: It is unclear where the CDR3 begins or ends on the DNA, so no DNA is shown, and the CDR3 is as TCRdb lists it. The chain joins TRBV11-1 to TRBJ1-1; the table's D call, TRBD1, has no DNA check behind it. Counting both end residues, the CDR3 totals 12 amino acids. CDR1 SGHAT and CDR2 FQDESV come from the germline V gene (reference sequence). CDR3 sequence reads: CASSLVGSGTFF.

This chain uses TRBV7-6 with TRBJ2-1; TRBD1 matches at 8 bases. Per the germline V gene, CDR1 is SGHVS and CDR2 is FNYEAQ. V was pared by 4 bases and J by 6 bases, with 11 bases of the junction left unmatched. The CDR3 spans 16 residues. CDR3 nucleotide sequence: TGTGCCAGCAGCTGGGCGACAGGGGCCTCTCCCAATGAGCAGTTCTTC. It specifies CASSWATGASPNEQFF.

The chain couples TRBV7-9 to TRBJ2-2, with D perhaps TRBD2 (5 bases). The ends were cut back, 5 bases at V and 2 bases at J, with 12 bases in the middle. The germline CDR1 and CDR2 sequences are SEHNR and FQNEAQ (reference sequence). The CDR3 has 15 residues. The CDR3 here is CASSDPRDNTGELFF. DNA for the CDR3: TGTGCCAGCAGCGACCCACGGGATAACACCGGGGAGCTGTTTTTT.

As DNA, the CDR3 is TGTGCCAGCAGCGTAGGGCAGGGTGACGCCTACGAGCAGTACTTC. It specifies CASSVGQGDAYEQYF. The chain couples TRBV9 to TRBJ2-7; maybe TRBD1 (5 bases). Per germline, CDR1 SGDLS and CDR2 YYNGEE. Trimming stripped 0 bases from V and 2 bases from J, with 12 bases between. This CDR3 is built from 15 residues. Supplemented by reference TRBV9 and TRBJ2-7, the full variable domain reads DSGVTQTPKHLITATGQRVTLRCSPRSGDLSVYWYQQSLDQGLQFLIQYYNGEERAKGNILERFSAQQFPDLHSELNLSSLELGDSALYFCASSVGQGDAYEQYFGPGTRLTVT.

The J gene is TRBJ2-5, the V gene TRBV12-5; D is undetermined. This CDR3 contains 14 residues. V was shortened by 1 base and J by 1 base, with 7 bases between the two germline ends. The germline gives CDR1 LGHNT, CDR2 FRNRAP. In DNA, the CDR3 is TGTGCTAGTGGTTTGGGAGGACGCCAAGAGACCCAGTACTTC. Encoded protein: CASGLGGRQETQYF.

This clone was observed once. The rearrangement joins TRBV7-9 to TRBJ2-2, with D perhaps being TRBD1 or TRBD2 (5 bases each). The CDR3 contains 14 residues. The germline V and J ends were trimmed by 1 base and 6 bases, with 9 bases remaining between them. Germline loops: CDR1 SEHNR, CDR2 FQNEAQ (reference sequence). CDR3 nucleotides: TGTGCCAGCAGCTTAGGAGGGGCCGCCGGGGAGCTGTTTTTT. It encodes CASSLGGAAGELFF.

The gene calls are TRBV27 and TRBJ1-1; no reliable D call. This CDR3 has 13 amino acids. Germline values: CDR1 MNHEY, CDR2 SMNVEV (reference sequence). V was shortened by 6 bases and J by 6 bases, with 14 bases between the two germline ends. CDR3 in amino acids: CASRSMPAAEAFF. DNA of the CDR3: TGTGCCAGCAGGTCCATGCCAGCTGCTGAAGCTTTCTTT.

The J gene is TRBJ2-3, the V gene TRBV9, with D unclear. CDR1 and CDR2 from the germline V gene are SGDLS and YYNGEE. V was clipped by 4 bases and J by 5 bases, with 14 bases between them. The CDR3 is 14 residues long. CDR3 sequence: CASSKHKVVDTQYF. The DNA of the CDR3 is TGTGCCAGCAGCAAACATAAGGTAGTAGATACGCAGTATTTT. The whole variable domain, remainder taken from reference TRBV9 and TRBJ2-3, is DSGVTQTPKHLITATGQRVTLRCSPRSGDLSVYWYQQSLDQGLQFLIQYYNGEERAKGNILERFSAQQFPDLHSELNLSSLELGDSALYFCASSKHKVVDTQYFGPGTRLTVL.

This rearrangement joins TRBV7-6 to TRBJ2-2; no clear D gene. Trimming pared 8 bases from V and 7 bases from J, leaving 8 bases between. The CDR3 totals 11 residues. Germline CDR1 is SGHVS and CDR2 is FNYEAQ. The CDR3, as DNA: TGTGCCAGCGGAGATGTCGGGGAGCTGTTTTTT. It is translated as CASGDVGELFF.

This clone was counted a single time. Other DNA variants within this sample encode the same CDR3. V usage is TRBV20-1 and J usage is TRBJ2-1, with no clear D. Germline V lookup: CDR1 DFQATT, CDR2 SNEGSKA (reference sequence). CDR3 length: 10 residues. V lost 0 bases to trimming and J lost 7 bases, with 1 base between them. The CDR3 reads CSARENEQFF. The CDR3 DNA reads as TGCAGTGCTAGAGAGAATGAGCAGTTCTTC.

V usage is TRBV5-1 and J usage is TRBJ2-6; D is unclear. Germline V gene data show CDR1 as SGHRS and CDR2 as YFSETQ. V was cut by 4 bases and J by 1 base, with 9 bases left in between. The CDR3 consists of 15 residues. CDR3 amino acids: CASSLFKSGANVLTF. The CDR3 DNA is TGCGCCAGCAGCCTCTTCAAGTCTGGGGCCAACGTCCTGACTTTC.

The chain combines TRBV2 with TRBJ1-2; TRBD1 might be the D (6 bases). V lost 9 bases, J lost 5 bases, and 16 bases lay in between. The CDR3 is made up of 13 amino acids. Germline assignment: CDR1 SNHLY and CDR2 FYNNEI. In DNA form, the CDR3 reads TGTGCCAGTAGCCAGGGGAAATGGTATGGCTACACCTTC. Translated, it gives CASSQGKWYGYTF.

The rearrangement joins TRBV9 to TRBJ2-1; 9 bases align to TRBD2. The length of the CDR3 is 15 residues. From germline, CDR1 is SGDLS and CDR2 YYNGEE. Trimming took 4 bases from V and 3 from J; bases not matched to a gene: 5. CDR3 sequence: CASSSSGSDYNEQFF. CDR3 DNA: TGTGCCAGCAGCAGTAGCGGGAGCGACTACAATGAGCAGTTCTTC.